Detailed here is one T cell receptor (beta chain). Each CDR3 protein gets one entry after TCRdb re-called the 5' RACE reads with MiXCR. The table has hundreds of thousands of distinct CDR3 sequences, around 12% seen once; the top ten hold 3.2%. The data belong to a study of T cells after yellow fever vaccination. Deletions cut 6 bases from V and 2 bases from J, with 11 bases between. The CDR3 length is 13 residues. The material sequenced was CD4+ T cells sorted from PBMCs, taken 15 days after the yellow fever booster vaccination. The genes are TRBV12-3 or TRBV12-4 and TRBJ2-7; TRBD1 is a possible D gene (5 bases). The clonotype originates from a young man who received the YFV17D yellow fever vaccine. CDR3 protein: CASSLAGTYEQYV. In nucleotides, the CDR3 is TGTGCCAGCAGCCTGGCAGGGACCTACGAGCAGTACGTC.